This entry lists 29 T cell receptor beta chains sequenced from one sample in a study of memory CD8 T cells in hepatitis C reinfection. Clones were read by immunoSEQ multiplex PCR, and TCRdb kept only the in-frame ones, dropping some. The sample contains more than 45,000 clones, over 85% of which appear only once. Regarding time point: pre-reinfection, 55 to 20 weeks before reinfection detection. TCR sequencing was done directly ex vivo on sorted cells, without expansion in vitro. The sequencing sample was made of naive CD8+ T cells sorted from blood. The receptors were sampled from a man aged 18-30 years with hepatitis C virus infection.

The gene calls are TRBV11-2 and TRBJ1-4, with 11 positions matching TRBD1. The germline V gene encodes CDR1 SGHAT and CDR2 FQNNGV. The CDR3 sequence is 15 residues long. Trimming removed 6 bases from V and 4 bases from J; junction bases left unmatched: 4. The CDR3 region has the DNA TGTGCCAGCAGGGACAGGGGGCTGGGTAATGAAAAACTGTTTTTT. Residues: CASRDRGLGNEKLFF.

The chain uses TRBV14 and TRBJ2-1, with 8 bases lining up with TRBD2. This CDR3 spans 16 amino acids. Germline loops: CDR1 SGHDN, CDR2 FVKESK. With 4 bases clipped from V and 7 bases from J, the junction kept 12 bases outside the gene matches. The DNA of the CDR3 is TGTGCCAGCAGCCCATTAACTAGCGGTGGACCTAATGAGCAGTTCTTC. It encodes CASSPLTSGGPNEQFF.

The V gene is TRBV27, the J gene TRBJ2-1; 10 bases agree with TRBD2. CDR1 and CDR2 (germline): MNHEY, SMNVEV (reference sequence). The CDR3 sequence is 16 residues long. V gave up 6 bases and J gave up 0 bases; unmatched junction bases: 5. CDR3 bases: TGTGCCAGCAGGGGACTAGCGAGGAGCTCCTACAATGAGCAGTTCTTC. As protein: CASRGLARSSYNEQFF.

The chain employs TRBV12-5 and TRBJ2-3; no clear D gene. V lost 4 bases and J 2 bases, leaving 16 bases between the germline ends. The germline CDR1 and CDR2 sequences are LGHNT and FRNRAP. The CDR3 consists of 16 residues. In nucleotides, the CDR3 is TGTGCTAGTGGTTCCCCCCCCTCCCCTTACACAGATACGCAGTATTTT. Its translation is CASGSPPSPYTDTQYF. Looking up the rest from reference TRBV12-5 and TRBJ2-3 gives the full variable domain: DARVTQTPRHKVTEMGQEVTMRCQPILGHNTVFWYRQTMMQGLELLAYFRNRAPLDDSGMPKDRFSAEMPDATLATLKIQPSEPRDSAVYFCASGSPPSPYTDTQYFGPGTRLTVL.

The rearrangement joins TRBV5-6 to TRBJ2-7; 12 bases fit TRBD1. The germline CDR1 and CDR2 sequences are SGHDT and YYEEEE. V shed 0 bases, J shed 1 base, and the junction held 5 bases outside the gene matches. The CDR3 runs to 17 residues. CDR3: CASSLGGTGGKSYEQYV. CDR3 sequence (DNA): TGTGCCAGCAGCTTGGGGGGGACAGGGGGCAAGTCCTACGAGCAGTACGTC.

This chain joins TRBV7-9 and TRBJ2-3; maybe TRBD2 (5 bases). Germline CDR1 is SEHNR and CDR2 is FQNEAQ (reference sequence). Trimming cost V 4 bases and J 2 bases, with 13 bases left between them. The CDR3 spans 15 residues. This CDR3 reads CASSSNLGLTDTQYF. CDR3 DNA sequence: TGTGCCAGCAGCTCCAATTTAGGACTCACAGATACGCAGTATTTT. Full variable domain (rest looked up from reference TRBV7-9 and TRBJ2-3): DTGVSQNPRHKITKRGQNVTFRCDPISEHNRLYWYRQTLGQGPEFLTYFQNEAQLEKSRLLSDRFSAERPKGSFSTLEIQRTEQGDSAMYLCASSSNLGLTDTQYFGPGTRLTVL.

The chain combines TRBV15 with TRBJ1-1; 7 bases line up with TRBD1. The CDR3 is 14 amino acids. V shed 2 bases, J shed 4 bases, and the junction held 4 bases outside the gene matches. Per germline, CDR1 LNHNV and CDR2 YYDKDF (reference sequence). The CDR3 coding sequence is TGTGCCACCAGCAGAACCCCAGGGGGCACTGAAGCTTTCTTT. It specifies CATSRTPGGTEAFF.

On this clone itself: Other DNA sequences within the sample encode an identical CDR3. The rearrangement joins TRBV29-1 to TRBJ1-3; the D is unclear. V dropped 5 bases and J dropped 0 bases, with 5 bases sitting between them. Looked up from germline, CDR1 is SQVTM and CDR2 is ANQGSEA. The CDR3 is made up of 12 amino acids. The CDR3 nucleotides are TGCAGCGTTCGGGACTCTGGAAACACCATATATTTT. Translated: CSVRDSGNTIYF.

The chain is built from TRBV19 and TRBJ1-4, with TRBD1 as a possible D gene (6 bases). The CDR3 spans 15 residues. Trimming took off 5 bases at V and 2 bases at J, with 12 bases between the two ends. Germline V gene lookup returns CDR1 LNHDA and CDR2 SQIVND (reference sequence). The DNA of the CDR3 is TGTGCCAGTAGTCCCGGGACAATTACTAATGAAAAACTGTTTTTT. Encoded protein: CASSPGTITNEKLFF. The full variable domain, completed using reference TRBV19 and TRBJ1-4, is DGGITQSPKYLFRKEGQNVTLSCEQNLNHDAMYWYRQDPGQGLRLIYYSQIVNDFQKGDIAEGYSVSREKKESFPLTVTSAQKNPTAFYLCASSPGTITNEKLFFGSGTQLSVL.

The genes are TRBV1 and TRBJ2-7; whether TRBD2, the table's D call, matches the DNA was not checked. TRBV1 is a documented pseudogene. The CDR3 is 17 residues long. DNA of the CDR3: TGCACCAGCAGCCAAGAAGGCCAGCGGGAGGGCCACTACGAGCAGTACTTC. Protein: CTSSQEGQREGHYEQYF.

V is TRBV6-1 and J is TRBJ1-4, with D maybe TRBD1 (5 bases). Germline CDR1 and CDR2: MNHNS and SASEGT. The CDR3 spans 14 residues. V was shortened by 6 bases and J by 6 bases, with 14 bases between the two germline ends. For the CDR3, the DNA is TGTGCCAGCAGCGCCGGTTGGGGGGATGAAAAACTGTTTTTT. Translated, it gives CASSAGWGDEKLFF.

V is TRBV27 and J is TRBJ2-3; TRBD2 matches 9 bases. V was pared by 5 bases and J by 3 bases, with 3 bases of the junction left unmatched. The CDR3 totals 14 residues. Germline V gene sequence: CDR1 MNHEY, CDR2 SMNVEV (reference sequence). CDR3 sequence: CASSPGLATDTQYF. The DNA of the CDR3 is TGTGCCAGCAGTCCGGGACTAGCAACAGATACGCAGTATTTT.

The chain carries TRBV19 and TRBJ2-5; 8 bases fit TRBD2. J lost 3 bases, V lost 5 bases, and 5 bases had no gene match. CDR3 length equals 14 residues. Germline CDR1 and CDR2: LNHDA and SQIVND (reference sequence). CDR3 nucleotide sequence: TGTGCCAGTAGTGGGGAAGCGGGGGAAGAGACCCAGTACTTC. It yields the protein CASSGEAGEETQYF. The full variable domain, in which reference TRBV19 and TRBJ2-5 provide the parts outside the CDR3, is DGGITQSPKYLFRKEGQNVTLSCEQNLNHDAMYWYRQDPGQGLRLIYYSQIVNDFQKGDIAEGYSVSREKKESFPLTVTSAQKNPTAFYLCASSGEAGEETQYFGPGTRLLVL.

The chain has TRBV6-1 and TRBJ2-7; 10 bases agree with TRBD2. CDR3 length: 15 amino acids. The trim removed 5 bases at V and 9 bases at J, leaving 13 bases unmatched. CDR1 and CDR2 (germline): MNHNS, SASEGT. The CDR3 bases are TGTGCCAGCAGTCCCCCGGGACTAGCGTCGGAAGGGCAGTACTTC. Protein product: CASSPPGLASEGQYF.

This clone came up a few times. The chain carries TRBV4-1 and TRBJ2-2; 11 bases are shared with TRBD1. V lost 7 bases, J lost 10 bases, and 11 bases stayed unmatched. Germline-derived CDR1 and CDR2 are MGHRA and YSYEKL. CDR3 length: 15 residues. CDR3 region: CASTARTGGWEELFF. The CDR3 bases are TGCGCCAGCACCGCAAGGACAGGGGGCTGGGAGGAGCTGTTTTTT.

The sample holds a few counts of this clone. The rearrangement links TRBV21-1 to TRBJ1-1. TRBV21-1 is listed as a pseudogene. CDR3 length: 11 residues. As DNA, the CDR3 is TGTGCCATCCCCGGTGGCACTGAAGCTTTCTTT. Translation: CAIPGGTEAFF.

This chain uses TRBV19 with TRBJ1-1, with D uncertain. The CDR3 covers 18 residues. Germline CDR1 is LNHDA and CDR2 is SQIVND (reference sequence). Trimming took 1 base from V and 0 from J, leaving 18 bases between them. DNA of the CDR3: TGTGCCAGTAGTATAGTCTCGGCGGGGTACTACATGAACACTGAAGCTTTCTTT. Residues: CASSIVSAGYYMNTEAFF.

V usage is TRBV19 and J usage is TRBJ2-7, with D uncertain. This CDR3 contains 13 residues. Trimming shortened V by 1 base and J by 3 bases, and 7 bases separated the two germline ends. Per germline, CDR1 LNHDA and CDR2 SQIVND (reference sequence). The CDR3 DNA follows: TGTGCCAGTAGTATAGGACCGGGCTACGAGCAGTACTTC. Protein sequence: CASSIGPGYEQYF.

V gene TRBV28 combines with J gene TRBJ1-4, with TRBD1 matching 9 bases. The V gene end was trimmed by 5 bases and the J gene end by 4 bases; junction bases not matched to a gene: 8. The CDR3 is 16 amino acids. The V gene's germline CDR1 is MDHEN and CDR2 SYDVKM. The CDR3 DNA sequence: TGTGCCAGCAGTCTCGGACAGGGGAACGTTAATGAAAAACTGTTTTTT. Translation gives CASSLGQGNVNEKLFF.

The rearrangement links TRBV5-4 to TRBJ2-7; TRBD2 matches 12 bases. The junction had 4 bases not matched to a gene; V was cut back by 5 bases and J by 1 base. Germline values: CDR1 SGHNT, CDR2 YYREEE (reference sequence). This CDR3 comprises 15 residues. Here the CDR3 DNA reads TGTGCCAGCAGTTTCGGGACTAGCGGGTCCTACGAGCAGTACTTC. It translates to CASSFGTSGSYEQYF.

Only a few counts were recorded for this clone. V gene TRBV6-5 combines with J gene TRBJ1-4; D may be TRBD1 (5 bases). CDR3 size: 15 residues. The ends were cut back, 2 bases at V and 7 bases at J, with 14 bases in the middle. CDR1 and CDR2 (germline): MNHEY, SVGAGI. The DNA for the CDR3 is TGTGCCAGCAGTTACGGGGGGAGTCTAGGTGAAAAACTGTTTTTT. It translates to CASSYGGSLGEKLFF.

This chain joins TRBV5-1 and TRBJ2-7; TRBD1 aligns across 12 bases. CDR3 length equals 15 residues. Unmatched junction bases numbered 6, after V lost 4 bases and J lost 4 bases. Germline CDR1 and CDR2: SGHRS and YFSETQ. CDR3 DNA sequence: TGCGCCAGCAGCCCCGGGACAGGGGGCGCGTACGAGCAGTACTTC. This translates into CASSPGTGGAYEQYF.

To note about this clone: Here the CDR3 omits its conserved ending phenylalanine or tryptophan, so a read error is the likely source. The chain has TRBV2 and TRBJ1-6; D perhaps matches TRBD1 (6 bases). Germline V gives CDR1 SNHLY, CDR2 FYNNEI. Trimming took 8 bases from V and 5 from J, leaving 16 bases between them. This CDR3 comprises 15 residues. The CDR3 DNA sequence: TGTGCCAGCGTCCCGGGACATATAAATAATTCACCCCTCCACTGT. Translated, it gives CASVPGHINNSPLHC.

V usage is TRBV13 and J usage is TRBJ2-7; perhaps TRBD2 as D (5 bases). The CDR3 is 14 residues long. V dropped 0 bases and J dropped 4 bases, with 10 bases sitting between them. From germline, CDR1 is PRHDT and CDR2 FYEKMQ (reference sequence). The CDR3 region is CASSLGLTGYEQYF. CDR3 DNA sequence: TGTGCCAGCAGCTTAGGCCTAACGGGGTACGAGCAGTACTTC. Using reference TRBV13 and TRBJ2-7 for the parts outside the CDR3, the full variable domain is AAGVIQSPRHLIKEKRETATLKCYPIPRHDTVYWYQQGPGQDPQFLISFYEKMQSDKGSIPDRFSAQQFSDYHSELNMSSLELGDSALYFCASSLGLTGYEQYFGPGTRLTVT.

This rearrangement joins TRBV5-6 to TRBJ1-1; D gene unclear. Germline CDR1 and CDR2: SGHDT and YYEEEE. V dropped 0 bases and J dropped 4 bases, with 10 bases sitting between them. There are 14 residues in the CDR3. The CDR3 DNA follows: TGTGCCAGCAGCTTGGAGGGCGGAGGCACTGAAGCTTTCTTT. The encoded protein is CASSLEGGGTEAFF. Looking up the rest from reference TRBV5-6 and TRBJ1-1 gives the full variable domain: DAGVTQSPTHLIKTRGQQVTLRCSPKSGHDTVSWYQQALGQGPQFIFQYYEEEERQRGNFPDRFSGHQFPNYSSELNVNALLLGDSALYLCASSLEGGGTEAFFGQGTRLTVV.

This chain connects TRBV19 to TRBJ2-3; perhaps TRBD2 as D (6 bases). CDR1 and CDR2 (germline): LNHDA, SQIVND (reference sequence). The CDR3 runs to 16 residues. Trimming stripped 3 bases from V and 4 bases from J, with 17 bases between. The CDR3, as DNA: TGTGCCAGTAGTATCGGGTTTCGGGGGTTTGCAGATACGCAGTATTTT. It codes for CASSIGFRGFADTQYF.

A single count supports this clone. This chain joins TRBV6-5 and TRBJ2-1, with 9 bases lining up with TRBD2. The CDR3 loop spans 14 amino acids. CDR1 MNHEY and CDR2 SVGAGI come from the germline V gene. J gave up 3 bases and V 5 bases, and 2 bases lay outside the gene matches. DNA of the CDR3: TGTGCCAGCAGTACAGCGGGGGGCTACAATGAGCAGTTCTTC. Translating it yields CASSTAGGYNEQFF.

The J gene is TRBJ2-5, the V gene TRBV7-9; 7 bases are shared with TRBD1. Germline trimming cut 5 bases from V and 5 bases from J; bases unmatched to any gene: 8. The CDR3 is 14 amino acids. Looked up from germline, CDR1 is SEHNR and CDR2 is FQNEAQ (reference sequence). The CDR3 DNA reads TGTGCCAGCAGCAGCGACAGGGAGACGGAGACCCAGTACTTC. Its translation: CASSSDRETETQYF.

CDR3 coding DNA: TGTGCCAGCAGCTTAGAGACACAGGGGCACACCGGGGAGCTGTTTTTT. As protein: CASSLETQGHTGELFF. The chain joins TRBV11-2 to TRBJ2-2; 7 bases are shared with TRBD1. CDR1 is SGHAT and CDR2 is FQNNGV in the germline V gene. With V trimmed by 0 bases and J by 3 bases, 4 bases remained unmatched. This CDR3 is built from 16 residues.